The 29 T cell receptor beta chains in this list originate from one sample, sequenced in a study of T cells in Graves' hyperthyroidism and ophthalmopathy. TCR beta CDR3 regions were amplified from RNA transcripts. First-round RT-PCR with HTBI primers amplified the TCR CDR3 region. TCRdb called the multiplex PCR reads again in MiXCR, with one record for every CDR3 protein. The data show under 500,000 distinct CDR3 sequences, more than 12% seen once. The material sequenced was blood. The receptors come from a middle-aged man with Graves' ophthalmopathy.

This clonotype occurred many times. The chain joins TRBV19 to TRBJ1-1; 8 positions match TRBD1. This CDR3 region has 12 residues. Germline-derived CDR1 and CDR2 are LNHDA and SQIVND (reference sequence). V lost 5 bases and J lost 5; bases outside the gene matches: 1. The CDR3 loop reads CASSWDRTEAFF. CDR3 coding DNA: TGTGCCAGTAGTTGGGACAGGACTGAAGCTTTCTTT.

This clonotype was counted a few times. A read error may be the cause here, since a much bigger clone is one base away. CDR3 sequence reads: CATSSGSRETQYF. For the CDR3, the DNA is TGTGCCACCAGTAGCGGGAGTCGAGAGACCCAGTACTTC. The J gene is TRBJ2-5, the V gene TRBV24-1, with 8 bases lining up with TRBD2. The CDR3 is 13 residues long. V lost 6 bases to trimming and J lost 4 bases; unmatched junction nucleotides: 3. Germline assignment: CDR1 KGHDR and CDR2 SFDVKD.

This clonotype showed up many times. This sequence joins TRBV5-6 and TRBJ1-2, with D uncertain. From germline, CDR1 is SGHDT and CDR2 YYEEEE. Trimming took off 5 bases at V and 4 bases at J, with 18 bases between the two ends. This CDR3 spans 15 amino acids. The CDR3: CASSSTPTETYGYTF. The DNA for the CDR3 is TGTGCCAGCAGTTCAACACCAACTGAGACCTATGGCTACACCTTC.

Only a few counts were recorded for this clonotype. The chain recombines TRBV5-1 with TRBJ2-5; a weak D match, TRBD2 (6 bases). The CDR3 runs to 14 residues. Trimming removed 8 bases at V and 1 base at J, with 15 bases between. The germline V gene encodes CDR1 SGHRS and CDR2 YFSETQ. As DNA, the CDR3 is TGCGCCAGTAGACTAGTTAACGGCCAAGAGACCCAGTACTTC. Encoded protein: CASRLVNGQETQYF.

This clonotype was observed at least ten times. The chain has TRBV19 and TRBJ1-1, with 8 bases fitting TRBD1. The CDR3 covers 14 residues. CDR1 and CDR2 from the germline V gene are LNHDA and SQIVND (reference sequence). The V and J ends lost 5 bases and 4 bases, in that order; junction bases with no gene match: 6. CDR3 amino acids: CASSGTGGVTEAFF. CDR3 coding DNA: TGTGCCAGTAGTGGGACAGGCGGTGTCACTGAAGCTTTCTTT.

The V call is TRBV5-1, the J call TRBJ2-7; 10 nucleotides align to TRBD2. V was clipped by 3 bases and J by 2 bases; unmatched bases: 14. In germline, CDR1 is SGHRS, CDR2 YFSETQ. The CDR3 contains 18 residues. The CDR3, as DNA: TGCGCCAGCAGCTCTCGGACAGGGTTAGCGGGGGGCACCTACGAGCAGTACTTC. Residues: CASSSRTGLAGGTYEQYF.

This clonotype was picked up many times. CDR3 in amino acids: CASSLHTRSGANVLTF. The CDR3 DNA sequence: TGTGCCAGCAGCTTACACACCCGCTCTGGGGCCAACGTCCTGACTTTC. The chain uses TRBV7-8 and TRBJ2-6; D not resolved. Germline V gives CDR1 SGHVS, CDR2 FQNEAQ. V lost 2 bases and J lost 0, with 8 bases in between. This CDR3 region has 16 residues.

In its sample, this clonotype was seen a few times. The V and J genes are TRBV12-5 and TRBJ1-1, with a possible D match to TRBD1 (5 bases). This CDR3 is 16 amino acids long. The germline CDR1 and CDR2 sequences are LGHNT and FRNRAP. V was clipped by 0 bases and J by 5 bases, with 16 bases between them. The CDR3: CASGLVRKGWGTEAFF. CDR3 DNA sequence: TGTGCTAGTGGTTTGGTACGGAAGGGCTGGGGGACTGAAGCTTTCTTT.

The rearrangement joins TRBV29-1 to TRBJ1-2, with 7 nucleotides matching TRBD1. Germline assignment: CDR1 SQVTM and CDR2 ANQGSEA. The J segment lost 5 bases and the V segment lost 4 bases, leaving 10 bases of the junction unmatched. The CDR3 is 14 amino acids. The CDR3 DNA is TGCAGCGTTGGTTTTGAGCAGGGGGGGTATGGCTACACCTTC. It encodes CSVGFEQGGYGYTF.

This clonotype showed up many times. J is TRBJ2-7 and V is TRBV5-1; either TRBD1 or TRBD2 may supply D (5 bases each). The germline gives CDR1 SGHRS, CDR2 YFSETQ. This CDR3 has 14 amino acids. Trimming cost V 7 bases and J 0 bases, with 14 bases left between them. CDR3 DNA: TGCGCCAGCGTACCGGGACGGTACTCCTACGAGCAGTACTTC. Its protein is CASVPGRYSYEQYF.

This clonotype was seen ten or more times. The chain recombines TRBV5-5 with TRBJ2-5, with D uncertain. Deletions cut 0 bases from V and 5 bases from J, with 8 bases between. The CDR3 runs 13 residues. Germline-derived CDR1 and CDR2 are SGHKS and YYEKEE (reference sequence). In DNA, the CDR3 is TGTGCCAGCAGCTTGGAGGCTGTCGAGACCCAGTACTTC. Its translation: CASSLEAVETQYF.

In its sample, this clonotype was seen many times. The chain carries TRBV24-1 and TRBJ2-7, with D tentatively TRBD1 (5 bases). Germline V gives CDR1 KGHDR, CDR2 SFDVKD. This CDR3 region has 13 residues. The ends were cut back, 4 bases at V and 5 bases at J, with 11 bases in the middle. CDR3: CATSDTPGNEQYF. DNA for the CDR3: TGTGCCACCAGTGACACGCCAGGGAACGAGCAGTACTTC.

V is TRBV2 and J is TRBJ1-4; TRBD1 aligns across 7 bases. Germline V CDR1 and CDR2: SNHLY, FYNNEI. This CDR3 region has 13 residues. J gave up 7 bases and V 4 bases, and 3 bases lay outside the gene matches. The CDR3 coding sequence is TGTGCCAGCAGTGGGGACAGCCCTGAAAAACTGTTTTTT. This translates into CASSGDSPEKLFF.

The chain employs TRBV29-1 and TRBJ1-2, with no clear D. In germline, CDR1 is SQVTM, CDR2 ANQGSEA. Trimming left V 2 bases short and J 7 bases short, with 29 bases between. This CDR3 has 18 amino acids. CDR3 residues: CSVESMGSGRKSRSGYTF. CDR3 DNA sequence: TGCAGCGTTGAAAGCATGGGCAGCGGGAGAAAAAGCCGGAGTGGCTACACCTTC.

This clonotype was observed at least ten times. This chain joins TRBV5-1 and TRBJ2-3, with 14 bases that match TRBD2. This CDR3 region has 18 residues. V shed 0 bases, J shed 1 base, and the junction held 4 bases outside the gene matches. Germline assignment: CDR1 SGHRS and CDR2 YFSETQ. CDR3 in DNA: TGCGCCAGCAGCTTGGTGGGACTAGCGGGAGCTGGCACAGATACGCAGTATTTT. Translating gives CASSLVGLAGAGTDTQYF.

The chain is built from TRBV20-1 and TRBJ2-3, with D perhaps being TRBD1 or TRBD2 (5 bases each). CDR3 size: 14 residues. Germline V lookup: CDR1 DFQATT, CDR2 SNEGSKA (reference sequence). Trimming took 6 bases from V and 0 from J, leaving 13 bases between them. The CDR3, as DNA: TGCAGTGCGGCCCTTGGGACCAGCACAGATACGCAGTATTTT. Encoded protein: CSAALGTSTDTQYF.

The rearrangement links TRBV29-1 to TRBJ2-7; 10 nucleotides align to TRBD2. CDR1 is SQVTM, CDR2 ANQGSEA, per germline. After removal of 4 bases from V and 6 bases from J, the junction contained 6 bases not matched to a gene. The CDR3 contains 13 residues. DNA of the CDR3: TGCAGCGTTGCTGGGCTAGCGGGAGTCGAGCAGTACTTC. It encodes CSVAGLAGVEQYF.

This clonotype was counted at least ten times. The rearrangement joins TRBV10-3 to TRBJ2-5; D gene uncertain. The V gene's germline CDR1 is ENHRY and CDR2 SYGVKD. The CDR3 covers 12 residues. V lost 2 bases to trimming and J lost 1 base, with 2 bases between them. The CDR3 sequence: CAISEAQETQYF. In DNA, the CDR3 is TGTGCCATCAGTGAGGCCCAAGAGACCCAGTACTTC.

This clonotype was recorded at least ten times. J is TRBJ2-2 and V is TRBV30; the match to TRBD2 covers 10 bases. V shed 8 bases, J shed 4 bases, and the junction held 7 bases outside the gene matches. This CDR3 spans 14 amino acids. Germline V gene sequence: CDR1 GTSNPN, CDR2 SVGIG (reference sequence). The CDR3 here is CAARTSGGTGELFF. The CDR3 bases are TGTGCCGCACGGACTAGCGGCGGCACCGGGGAGCTGTTTTTT.

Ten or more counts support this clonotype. In nucleotides, the CDR3 is TGTGCCAGCTTTTTTGTGTCCGGGGAGCTGTTTTTT. It yields the protein CASFFVSGELFF. J is TRBJ2-2 and V is TRBV12-3 or TRBV12-4; D gene unclear. V lost 8 bases, J lost 6 bases, and 10 bases lay in between. The CDR3 runs 12 residues.

This CDR3 reads CASNEGLAGATGELFF. CDR3 DNA: TGTGCCAGTAACGAAGGACTAGCGGGAGCTACCGGGGAGCTGTTTTTT. The chain combines TRBV19 with TRBJ2-2; 13 bases align to TRBD2. Trimming took 7 bases from V and 5 from J; bases not matched to a gene: 7. CDR1 and CDR2 from the germline V gene are LNHDA and SQIVND (reference sequence). This CDR3 comprises 16 residues.

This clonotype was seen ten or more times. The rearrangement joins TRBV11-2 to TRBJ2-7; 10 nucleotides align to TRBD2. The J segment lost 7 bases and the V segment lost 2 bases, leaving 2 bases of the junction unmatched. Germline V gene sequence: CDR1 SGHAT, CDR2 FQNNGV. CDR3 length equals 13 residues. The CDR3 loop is CASSLSGRGEQYF. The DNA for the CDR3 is TGTGCCAGCAGCTTAAGCGGGAGGGGGGAGCAGTACTTC.

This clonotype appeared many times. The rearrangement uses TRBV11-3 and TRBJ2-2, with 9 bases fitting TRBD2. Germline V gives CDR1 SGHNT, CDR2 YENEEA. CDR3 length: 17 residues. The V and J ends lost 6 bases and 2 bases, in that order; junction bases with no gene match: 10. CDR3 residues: CASRNGGGRGNTGELFF. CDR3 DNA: TGTGCCAGCAGGAATGGAGGCGGGAGGGGAAACACCGGGGAGCTGTTTTTT.

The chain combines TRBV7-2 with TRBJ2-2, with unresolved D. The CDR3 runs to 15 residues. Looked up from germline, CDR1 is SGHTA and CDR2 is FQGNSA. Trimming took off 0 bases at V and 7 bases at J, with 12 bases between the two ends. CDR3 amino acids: CASSLAPRNVGELFF. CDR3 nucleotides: TGTGCCAGCAGCTTAGCCCCTAGGAACGTCGGGGAGCTGTTTTTT.

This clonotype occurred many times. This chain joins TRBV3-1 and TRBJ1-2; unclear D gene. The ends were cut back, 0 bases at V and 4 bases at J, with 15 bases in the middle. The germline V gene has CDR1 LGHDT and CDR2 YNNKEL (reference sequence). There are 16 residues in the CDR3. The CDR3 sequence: CASSQDMATPSYGYTF. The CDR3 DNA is TGTGCCAGCAGCCAAGATATGGCGACCCCCTCCTATGGCTACACCTTC.

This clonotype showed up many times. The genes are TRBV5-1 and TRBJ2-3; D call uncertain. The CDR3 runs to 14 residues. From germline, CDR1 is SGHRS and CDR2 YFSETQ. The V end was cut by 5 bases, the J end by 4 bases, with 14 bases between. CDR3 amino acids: CASRTTDLPDTQYF. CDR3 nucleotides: TGCGCCAGCAGAACCACAGACCTCCCAGATACGCAGTATTTT.

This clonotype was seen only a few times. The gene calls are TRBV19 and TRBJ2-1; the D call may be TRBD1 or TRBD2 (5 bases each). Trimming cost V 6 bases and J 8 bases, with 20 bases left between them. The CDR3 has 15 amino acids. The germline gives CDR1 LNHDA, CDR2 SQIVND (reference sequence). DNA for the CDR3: TGTGCCAGTAGGTTGGGACCCAGCCGGGCAGATGAGCAGTTCTTC. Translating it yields CASRLGPSRADEQFF.

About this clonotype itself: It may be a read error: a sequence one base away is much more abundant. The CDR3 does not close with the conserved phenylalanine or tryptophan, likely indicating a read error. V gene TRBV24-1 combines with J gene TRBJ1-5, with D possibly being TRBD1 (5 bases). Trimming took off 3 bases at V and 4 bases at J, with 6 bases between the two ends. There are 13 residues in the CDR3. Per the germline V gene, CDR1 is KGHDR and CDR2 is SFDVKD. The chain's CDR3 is CATSDGGNQPQHL. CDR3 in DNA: TGTGCCACCAGTGATGGGGGAAATCAGCCCCAGCATCTT.

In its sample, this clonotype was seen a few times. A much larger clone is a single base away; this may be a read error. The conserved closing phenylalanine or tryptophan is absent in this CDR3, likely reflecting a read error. CDR3 region: CASSGLQAGELFL. The CDR3, as DNA: TGTGCCAGCAGCGGACTCCAGGCCGGGGAGCTGTTTCTT. This chain links TRBV11-2 with TRBJ2-2; the D gene is possibly TRBD2 (5 bases). The CDR3 loop spans 13 amino acids. Germline V gene lookup returns CDR1 SGHAT and CDR2 FQNNGV. V gave up 5 bases and J gave up 6 bases, with 10 bases separating them.